This T cell receptor (beta chain) comes out of a study of cytomegalovirus exposure and HLA in healthy donors. The study, taken as a whole, reports: The study designated 164 TCR beta chains cytomegalovirus-associated. A later analysis found common viral pathogens apparently linked to several of the most significant clusters.

Concerning this clone itself: Its target is not known.

The V gene's germline CDR1 is SGHTA and CDR2 FQGNSA. V lost 3 bases and J lost 4, with 15 bases in between. CDR3 length: 15 amino acids. 13 Jbeta primers and 60 Vbeta primers were used for the PCR. Sequenced by immunoSEQ multiplex PCR; TCRdb stores in-frame clones only, minus some. The data show 150,000 to 200,000 clones, about 80% seen once. Sequenced: PBMCs. The TCR was taken from a man aged 30 to 39 in good health and CMV-seropositive. This sequence joins TRBV7-2 and TRBJ1-2; a possible D gene is TRBD1 (6 bases). In nucleotides, the CDR3 is TGTGCCAGCAGCTTTGGGGACACTCACCTCTATGGCTACACCTTC. This encodes CASSFGDTHLYGYTF.